This T cell receptor (beta chain) was sequenced in a study of vaccination and CD4 T cells after COVID-19. For the study at large: Cells were stimulated with overlapping spike peptide pools from SARS-CoV-2, HCoV-NL63, HCoV-OC43 and HCoV-229E.

Treatment denoted: approximately 11-day PBMC culture with coronavirus spike peptide pools or control peptides (ViraFEST assay). CD4+ T cells of the unexposed donor were collected before the COVID-19 pandemic (2011-2018). Negative selection yielded CD4+ T cells from day-10 cultures. About this clonotype: Its antigen is unknown.

Oncomine TCR Beta short-read sequencing was applied to DNA from cultured CD4+ T cells. Genomic DNA from cultured CD4+ T cells was extracted. Using its own MiXCR run on the PCR reads, TCRdb lists one record per CDR3 protein. Seen here are about 9,100 distinct CDR3 sequences, 33% observed once, and the top ten hold about 22%. Germline CDR1 WNHNN, CDR2 SYGVQD (reference sequence). The V end was cut by 2 bases, the J end by 2 bases, with 8 bases between. This CDR3 spans 14 amino acids. The chain combines TRBV10-1 with TRBJ2-3, with D possibly TRBD2 on 6 matching bases. The sequence was collected from a human donor in good health. The sample consisted of CD4+ T cells from blood, cultured in vitro. CDR3 residues: CASSERGNTDTQYF. In DNA form, the CDR3 reads TGCGCCAGCAGTGAGCGCGGGAACACAGATACGCAGTATTTT.